This is a list of T cell receptor beta chains from one sample in a study of CD8+ T cells in alopecia areata. The assay was immunoSEQ multiplex PCR, and TCRdb's table has in-frame clones only and misses some. In the table there are around 120,000 clones, approximately 38% of which are singletons. The material sequenced was CD4+ T cells sorted from blood. These receptors were collected from a human donor with alopecia areata. Both conserved end residues are part of each CDR3.

CDR3 protein	V gene	J gene
CASSSGTVGEQYF	TRBV7-2	TRBJ2-7
CASSPTGVSYEQYF	TRBV18	TRBJ2-7
CASSLDIPRKNTEAFF	TRBV5-1	TRBJ1-1
CSVKDGEAFF	TRBV29-1	TRBJ1-1
CASSGGVGNEQFF	TRBV2	TRBJ2-1
CSVAPLWGPTGELFF	TRBV29-1	TRBJ2-2
CASSPDQDEQYF	TRBV5-1	TRBJ2-7
CASSARYEQYF	TRBV11-2	TRBJ2-7
CASSQTSGRVEQYF	TRBV7-2	TRBJ2-7
CAWSDDFPYGYTF	TRBV30	TRBJ1-2
CAWGPAASGTDTQYF	TRBV30	TRBJ2-3
CAWSPSTQADTQYF	TRBV30	TRBJ2-3
CASTFGQSGTGELFF	TRBV5-1	TRBJ2-2
CSVGLAAYNEQFF	TRBV29-1	TRBJ2-1
CATAIGGTDTQYF	TRBV6-5	TRBJ2-3
CASSLEGELFF	TRBV11-2	TRBJ2-2
CASSHEGAQPQHF	TRBV4-1	TRBJ1-5
CSVSRQGKSGYTF	TRBV29-1	TRBJ1-2
CASTLRATGTGNEQFF	TRBV27	TRBJ2-1
CSVDLSGYGYTF	TRBV29-1	TRBJ1-2
CASSQVLSSTDTQYF	TRBV4-3	TRBJ2-3
CSVGGQNSGNTIYF	TRBV29-1	TRBJ1-3
CSVERFPKDGYTF	TRBV29-1	TRBJ1-2
CSVDAIGGVPNYGYTF	TRBV29-1	TRBJ1-2